The clone carrying this T cell receptor beta chain was seen at least ten times. This CDR3 has 14 amino acids. V lost 6 bases to trimming and J lost 2 bases; unmatched junction nucleotides: 4. This record belongs to a study of T cells in Graves' hyperthyroidism and ophthalmopathy. There were TCR beta CDR3 regions amplified from RNA transcripts. HTBI primers were used for first-round RT-PCR of the TCR CDR3. TCRdb used MiXCR to reprocess the multiplex PCR reads, holding one entry per CDR3 protein. Of hundreds of thousands of distinct CDR3 sequences in the sample, around 22% are singletons; the top ten hold roughly 12%. In the ophthalmopathy cohort, Clinical Activity Score was at least 3, NOSPECS grade at least 4, and duration under 3 months. The authors obtained PBMCs from roughly 10 ml of fresh peripheral blood.

The origin of this receptor is a woman aged 25 to 45 with Graves' ophthalmopathy. Sequences were obtained from blood. The rearrangement uses TRBV12-3 or TRBV12-4 and TRBJ1-1, with 9 nucleotides matching TRBD1. CDR3 in DNA: TGTGCCAGCAGACGGACAGGGGATAACACTGAAGCTTTCTTT. This gives the protein CASRRTGDNTEAFF.